A single sample is the source of the 5 T cell receptor beta chains below, sequenced in a study of identical twins (dated by TCRdb to 2016 to 2018). To prepare the library, 5' RACE was applied. Sequencing used an Illumina HiSeq 2000. The public reads were quality trimmed at Q25 with fastp and then assembled into clones with MiXCR by TCRdb, keeping productive beta chains. Entries are consolidated by CDR3 protein sequence, retaining the most common genes and DNA. This sample comprises 500,000 or so distinct CDR3 sequences, roughly an eighth of them detected only once. Of the sample, 0.98% falls within the top ten clones. These sequences were also reported in another study, on yellow fever vaccine responses in identical twins.

Material for sequencing was CD4+ T cells sorted from blood. These receptors were obtained from a woman aged 18-35 years in good health.

In DNA, the CDR3 is TGTGCCAGCACCAAGATGATACTAGCGGGAGAAGGGGAGCAGTACTTC. Translated, it gives CASTKMILAGEGEQYF. The chain recombines TRBV3-1 with TRBJ2-7, with 11 bases aligning to TRBD2. The CDR3 is made up of 16 amino acids. Germline-derived CDR1 and CDR2 are LGHDT and YNNKEL (reference sequence). V was clipped by 7 bases and J by 7 bases; unmatched bases: 15.

This clonotype was counted between two and nine times. V and J are TRBV11-2 and TRBJ2-7; TRBD1 is a possible D gene (6 bases). Trimming took 0 bases from V and 2 from J, leaving 14 bases between them. Germline-derived CDR1 and CDR2 are SGHAT and FQNNGV. The CDR3 runs to 16 residues. The CDR3 region has the DNA TGTGCCAGCAGCTTAGATTCAGGGGTCCCTACCTACGAGCAGTACTTC. Translated: CASSLDSGVPTYEQYF.

The CDR3 bases are TGTGCCAGCCGGACAGGGGGGCGGGACGAGCAGTACTTC. Protein sequence: CASRTGGRDEQYF. The rearrangement uses TRBV28 and TRBJ2-7, with 10 bases identical to TRBD1. V lost 8 bases and J lost 5; bases outside the gene matches: 6. The CDR3 has 13 amino acids. In germline, CDR1 is MDHEN, CDR2 SYDVKM.

This clonotype was recorded many times. This chain connects TRBV9 to TRBJ2-3, with a weak D call TRBD2 (6 bases). V lost 0 bases to trimming and J lost 3 bases, with 11 bases between them. The CDR3 consists of 15 residues. CDR1 is SGDLS, CDR2 YYNGEE, per germline. Here the CDR3 DNA reads TGTGCCAGCAGCGTAGCGGGGGTCCGTACAGATACGCAGTATTTT. Translated: CASSVAGVRTDTQYF.

V and J are TRBV30 and TRBJ2-1; 10 bases agree with TRBD2. Germline assignment: CDR1 GTSNPN and CDR2 SVGIG (reference sequence). J lost 6 bases, V lost 0 bases, and 8 bases had no gene match. CDR3 length: 16 amino acids. This CDR3 is CAWSVRSSGSINEQFF. The CDR3 DNA is TGTGCCTGGAGTGTCCGCTCTAGCGGGAGTATCAATGAGCAGTTCTTC.